This T cell receptor beta chain was sequenced in a study of blood T cells in healthy people across ages. The study's findings and limits: It was held that diversity estimates obtained from one million T cells represented underestimates.

Note on this clonotype: Its specificity is not known.

Total RNA was isolated from each sample in quantities of at least 5 micrograms. V lost 4 bases and J 0 bases, leaving 3 bases between the germline ends. Germline loops: CDR1 DFQATT, CDR2 SNEGSKA (reference sequence). This CDR3 has 11 amino acids. Through a sample-barcoded 5' primer and a J-beta primer mix, a second PCR was run for roughly 7 to 11 cycles. TCRdb re-called the 5' RACE reads through MiXCR, storing one row per CDR3 protein. The data contain fewer than 2 million distinct CDR3 sequences, approximately 39% of them singletons. The V and J genes are TRBV20-1 and TRBJ1-1; D remains unclear. This TCR was recovered from a human donor in good health. Sequenced material: blood. CDR3 nucleotides: TGCAGTGCTAACGTGAACACTGAAGCTTTCTTT. Its translation: CSANVNTEAFF.